This T cell receptor (beta chain) came from a study of shared clonotypes between healthy human individuals. Between the trimmed V and J ends, which lost 4 bases and 0 bases, there was a span of 13 bases. This CDR3 is 14 amino acids long. CDR1 SQVTM and CDR2 ANQGSEA come from the germline V gene. Genomic DNA per cell subset filled all wells of several immunoSEQ plates. Sequenced by immunoSEQ multiplex PCR; TCRdb stores in-frame clones only, minus some. The table has 550,000 to 750,000 clones, under 95% seen once. CD45RO negativity and positive selection for CCR7 defined naive CD8 cells, a population that excluded terminally differentiated effector memory CD45RA+ cells. Caucasian adults residing in Nashville, Tennessee made up all the donors.

The clonotype was recovered from a young man in good health. Sequenced: naive CD8+ T cells sorted from blood. J is TRBJ2-7 and V is TRBV29-1; perhaps TRBD2 as D (5 bases). CDR3 sequence (DNA): TGCAGCGTTGTGCGGCTAGCCGACTCCTACGAGCAGTACTTC. Amino acid sequence: CSVVRLADSYEQYF.